The 15 T cell receptor beta chains below were found in one sample sequenced in a study of cytomegalovirus exposure and HLA in healthy donors. PCR used 60 Vbeta primers and 13 Jbeta primers. Clones were sequenced by immunoSEQ multiplex PCR, and TCRdb holds only the in-frame ones, with some missing. The sample lists about 160,000 clones; over 70% were seen once. What was sequenced was PBMCs. The receptor set was obtained from a boy aged 2-9 years in good health and CMV-seronegative.

V usage is TRBV4-2 and J usage is TRBJ1-1, with 10 nucleotides matching TRBD1. Per germline, CDR1 LGHNA and CDR2 YNFKEQ. Trimming at V came to 1 base and at J to 4 bases, leaving 6 bases not matched to a gene. The CDR3 extends over 16 amino acids. CDR3 in amino acids: CASSQVGTGEGTEAFF. CDR3 DNA sequence: TGTGCCAGCAGCCAAGTGGGGACAGGGGAAGGCACTGAAGCTTTCTTT.

The chain is built from TRBV18 and TRBJ1-3; 7 positions match TRBD1. The CDR3 runs 17 residues. J lost 2 bases, V lost 0 bases, and 7 bases had no gene match. Germline V lookup: CDR1 KGHSH, CDR2 LQKENI. The CDR3 is CASSPPGFTGAGNTIYF. The CDR3 DNA reads TGTGCCAGCTCACCACCCGGATTCACAGGGGCTGGAAACACCATATATTTT.

The rearrangement joins TRBV10-3 to TRBJ1-2; 8 bases align to TRBD1. CDR3 length: 14 amino acids. The V gene end was trimmed by 10 bases and the J gene end by 1 base; junction bases not matched to a gene: 8. Germline CDR1 is ENHRY and CDR2 is SYGVKD. The CDR3 DNA reads TGTGCCACCAGGACAGGGATCTTTAACTATGGCTACACCTTC. Its protein product is CATRTGIFNYGYTF.

The rearrangement links TRBV6-5 to TRBJ2-5, with D unresolved. Per germline, CDR1 MNHEY and CDR2 SVGAGI. The ends were cut back, 6 bases at V and 4 bases at J, with 6 bases in the middle. There are 11 residues in the CDR3. This CDR3 reads CASRSPETQYF. In DNA, the CDR3 is TGTGCCAGCAGGAGCCCAGAGACCCAGTACTTC.

The V and J genes are TRBV5-5 and TRBJ1-1; D is uncertain. The CDR3 is 13 residues long. Germline CDR1 reads SGHKS; CDR2 reads YYEKEE (reference sequence). V gave up 3 bases and J gave up 2 bases, with 8 bases separating them. The CDR3 region has the DNA TGTGCCAGCAGCTCAACAGTAAACACTGAAGCTTTCTTT. This gives the protein CASSSTVNTEAFF.

This chain connects TRBV5-8 to TRBJ1-1; possible D gene TRBD1, 5 bases. The CDR3 loop spans 12 amino acids. Trimming stripped 3 bases from V and 10 bases from J, with 13 bases between. From germline, CDR1 is SGHTS and CDR2 YDEGEE. CDR3 amino acids: CASSWFGAGAFF. As DNA, the CDR3 is TGTGCCAGCAGCTGGTTTGGGGCTGGAGCTTTCTTT.

CDR3 DNA: TGTGCCTGGAGTGGTCGGGGCGGGGGCACTGAAGCTTTCTTT. This translates into CAWSGRGGGTEAFF. The chain couples TRBV30 to TRBJ1-1, with D maybe TRBD1 (5 bases). There are 14 residues in the CDR3. Germline V gives CDR1 GTSNPN, CDR2 SVGIG (reference sequence). Trimming shortened V by 1 base and J by 4 bases, and 13 bases separated the two germline ends.

This chain uses TRBV6-5 with TRBJ1-1; TRBD1 agrees at 8 bases. This CDR3 comprises 16 residues. The germline gives CDR1 MNHEY, CDR2 SVGAGI. Unmatched junction bases numbered 5, after V lost 2 bases and J lost 0 bases. CDR3 sequence reads: CASSYGQGRLNTEAFF. CDR3 DNA sequence: TGTGCCAGCAGTTACGGACAGGGCCGGTTGAACACTGAAGCTTTCTTT.

The gene calls are TRBV7-9 and TRBJ2-5, with TRBD2 identical over 8 bases. This CDR3 is 16 amino acids long. The ends lost 1 base at V and 5 bases at J; junction bases unmatched: 9. In germline, CDR1 is SEHNR, CDR2 FQNEAQ (reference sequence). CDR3: CASSLGRGGSTETQYF. The CDR3, as DNA: TGTGCCAGCAGCTTAGGACGGGGGGGCTCAACGGAGACCCAGTACTTC.

The rearrangement uses TRBV11-2 and TRBJ1-4; 8 bases are shared with TRBD1. Germline lookup yields CDR1 SGHAT and CDR2 FQNNGV. The CDR3 loop spans 17 amino acids. J was trimmed by 7 bases and V by 5 bases; bases with no gene match: 15. As DNA, the CDR3 is TGTGCCAGCAGCCCTCAGGGGGCTATACGACTTGGTGAAAAACTGTTTTTT. It specifies CASSPQGAIRLGEKLFF.

The sample holds one count of this clone. CDR3 in amino acids: CSVRVRGHTEAFF. The CDR3 region has the DNA TGCAGCGTTAGGGTCAGGGGCCACACTGAAGCTTTCTTT. V gene TRBV29-1 combines with J gene TRBJ1-1; D is possibly TRBD1 (6 bases). Germline V gene data show CDR1 as SQVTM and CDR2 as ANQGSEA. V was shortened by 5 bases and J by 3 bases, with 13 bases between the two germline ends. The CDR3 loop spans 13 amino acids. The full variable domain, rest sourced from reference TRBV29-1 and TRBJ1-1, is SAVISQKPSRDICQRGTSLTIQCQVDSQVTMMFWYRQQPGQSLTLIATANQGSEATYESGFVIDKFPISRPNLTFSTLTVSNMSPEDSSIYLCSVRVRGHTEAFFGQGTRLTVV.

This clone has a handful of counts. The V gene is TRBV5-8, the J gene TRBJ2-7, with TRBD1 matching over 10 bases. J was trimmed by 6 bases and V by 2 bases; bases with no gene match: 11. The CDR3 is 16 amino acids. Germline values: CDR1 SGHTS, CDR2 YDEGEE. The CDR3 here is CASSFPSGTGVSEQYF. The CDR3 region has the DNA TGTGCCAGCAGCTTTCCCTCCGGGACAGGGGTTTCCGAGCAGTACTTC.

The chain joins TRBV7-2 to TRBJ1-5; D may be TRBD1 (5 bases). This CDR3 is 15 amino acids long. Germline CDR1 is SGHTA and CDR2 is FQGNSA. V lost 1 base and J lost 2, with 9 bases in between. The CDR3 spells CASSLVGRGNQPQHF. In nucleotides, the CDR3 is TGTGCCAGCAGCTTAGTTGGCAGGGGCAATCAGCCCCAGCATTTT.

This chain connects TRBV7-9 to TRBJ1-2; D is perhaps TRBD1 (6 bases). The germline gives CDR1 SEHNR, CDR2 FQNEAQ (reference sequence). The CDR3 spans 17 residues. Trimming shortened V by 4 bases and J by 6 bases, and 24 bases separated the two germline ends. The CDR3: CASSSRRTVNTFDGYTF. For the CDR3, the DNA is TGTGCCAGCAGCTCGCGCCGGACAGTAAACACGTTTGATGGCTACACCTTC.

The chain employs TRBV5-1 and TRBJ1-1; TRBD1 matches 8 bases. Trimming at V came to 7 bases and at J to 1 base, leaving 3 bases not matched to a gene. CDR3 length: 13 residues. From germline, CDR1 is SGHRS and CDR2 YFSETQ. In DNA form, the CDR3 reads TGCGCCAGCCGGGGACAGGCGAACACTGAAGCTTTCTTT. Protein product: CASRGQANTEAFF. Supplemented by reference TRBV5-1 and TRBJ1-1, the full variable domain reads KAGVTQTPRYLIKTRGQQVTLSCSPISGHRSVSWYQQTPGQGLQFLFEYFSETQRNKGNFPGRFSGRQFSNSRSEMNVSTLELGDSALYLCASRGQANTEAFFGQGTRLTVV.